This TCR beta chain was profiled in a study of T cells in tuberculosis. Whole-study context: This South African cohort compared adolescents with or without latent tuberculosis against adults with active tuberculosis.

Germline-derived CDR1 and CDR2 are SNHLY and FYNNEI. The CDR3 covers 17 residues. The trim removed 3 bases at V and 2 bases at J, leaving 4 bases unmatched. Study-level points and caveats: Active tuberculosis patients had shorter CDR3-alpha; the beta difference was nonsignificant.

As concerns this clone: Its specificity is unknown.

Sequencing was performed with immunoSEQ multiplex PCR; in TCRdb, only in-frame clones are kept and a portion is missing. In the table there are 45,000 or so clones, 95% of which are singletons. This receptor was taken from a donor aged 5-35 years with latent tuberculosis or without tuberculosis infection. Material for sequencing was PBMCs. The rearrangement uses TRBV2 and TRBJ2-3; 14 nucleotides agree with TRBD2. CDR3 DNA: TGTGCCAGCAGTGATTCGGGACTAGCGGGGGTCACAGATACGCAGTATTTT. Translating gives CASSDSGLAGVTDTQYF.